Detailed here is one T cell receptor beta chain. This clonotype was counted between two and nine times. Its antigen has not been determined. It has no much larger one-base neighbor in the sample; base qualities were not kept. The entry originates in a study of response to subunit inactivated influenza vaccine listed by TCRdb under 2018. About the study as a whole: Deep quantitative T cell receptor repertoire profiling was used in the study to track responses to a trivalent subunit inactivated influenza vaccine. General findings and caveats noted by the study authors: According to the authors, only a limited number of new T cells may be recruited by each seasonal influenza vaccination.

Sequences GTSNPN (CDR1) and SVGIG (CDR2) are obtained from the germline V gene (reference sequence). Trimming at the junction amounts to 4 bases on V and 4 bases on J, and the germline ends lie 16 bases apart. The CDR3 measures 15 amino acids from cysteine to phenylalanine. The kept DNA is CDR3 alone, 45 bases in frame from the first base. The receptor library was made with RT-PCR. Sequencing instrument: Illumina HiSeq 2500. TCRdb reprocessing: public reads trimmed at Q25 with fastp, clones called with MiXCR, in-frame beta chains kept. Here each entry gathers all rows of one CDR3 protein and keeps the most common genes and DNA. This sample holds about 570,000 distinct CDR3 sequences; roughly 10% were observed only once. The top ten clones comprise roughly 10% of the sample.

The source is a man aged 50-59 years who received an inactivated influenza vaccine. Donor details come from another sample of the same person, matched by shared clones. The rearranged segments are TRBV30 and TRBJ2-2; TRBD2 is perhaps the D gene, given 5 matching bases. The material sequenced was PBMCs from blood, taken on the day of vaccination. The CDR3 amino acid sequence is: CAWMYAGGITGELFF. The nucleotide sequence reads TGTGCCTGGATGTACGCGGGCGGAATCACCGGGGAGCTGTTTTTT.